The 27 T cell receptor beta chains reported below all come from one sample, sequenced in a study of T cell repertoires in cytomegalovirus infection. TCRdb re-analysed the reads in MiXCR, keeping a single row per CDR3 protein. The table lists around 70,000 distinct CDR3 sequences, under 5% of them singletons, with under 25% in the top ten. Sequencing was performed on PBMCs. The receptors come from a human donor in good health (CMV status not recorded). Some clones in this sample may be carry-over from other donors' samples.

Many counts were recorded for this clonotype. The chain links TRBV7-9 to TRBJ1-5; no definite D call. CDR3 length: 12 amino acids. Per germline, CDR1 SEHNR and CDR2 FQNEAQ (reference sequence). V lost 9 bases, J lost 4 bases, and 10 bases lay in between. The CDR3 nucleotides are TGTGCCAGTTCGCAACTAAATCAGCCCCAGCATTTT. Translated, it gives CASSQLNQPQHF.

In its sample, this clonotype was seen many times. The genes are TRBV7-2 and TRBJ2-7, with 8 bases fitting TRBD2. CDR1 is SGHTA and CDR2 is FQGNSA in the germline V gene. The CDR3 contains 15 residues. With 6 bases clipped from V and 3 bases from J, the junction kept 10 bases outside the gene matches. CDR3 loop: CASSYSGMDFYEQYF. Written as DNA, the CDR3 is TGTGCCAGCAGTTATAGCGGGATGGACTTCTACGAGCAGTACTTC.

This clonotype was seen only a few times. The V and J genes are TRBV12-3 or TRBV12-4 and TRBJ2-1; the match to TRBD2 covers 8 bases. The CDR3 length is 13 residues. Trimming took 3 bases from V and 8 from J; bases not matched to a gene: 3. The CDR3 bases are TGTGCCAGCAGTTTTGGGACTAGTTATGAGCAGTTCTTC. This gives the protein CASSFGTSYEQFF.

This clonotype came up a few times. The chain has TRBV18 and TRBJ2-7; tentative D call: TRBD1 (6 bases). The ends were cut back, 3 bases at V and 4 bases at J, with 10 bases in the middle. Germline CDR1 is KGHSH and CDR2 is LQKENI. There are 13 residues in the CDR3. CDR3 bases: TGTGCCAGCTCACCCCAGACAGGATACGAGCAGTACTTC. Protein: CASSPQTGYEQYF.

This clonotype showed up many times. The V gene is TRBV7-2, the J gene TRBJ2-5; 9 nucleotides match TRBD2. Losses at the gene ends were 8 bases for V and 4 bases for J; bases not matched to a gene: 11. The CDR3 is made up of 15 amino acids. CDR1 SGHTA and CDR2 FQGNSA come from the germline V gene. The CDR3 coding sequence is TGTGCCAGCGCGCCTAGCGGGGCTACGGGAGAGACCCAGTACTTC. Translated, it gives CASAPSGATGETQYF.

Many counts were recorded for this clonotype. This chain links TRBV6-6 with TRBJ2-1; maybe TRBD2 (6 bases). Germline-derived CDR1 and CDR2 are MNHNY and SVGAGI (reference sequence). This CDR3 comprises 13 residues. V dropped 5 bases and J dropped 4 bases, with 9 bases sitting between them. The CDR3 bases are TGTGCCAGCAGTCCCGGACTATACAATGAGCAGTTCTTC. It yields the protein CASSPGLYNEQFF.

This clonotype was observed at least ten times. The chain couples TRBV7-2 to TRBJ2-7, with D hard to call. Germline loops: CDR1 SGHTA, CDR2 FQGNSA. V gave up 3 bases and J gave up 3 bases, with 15 bases separating them. This CDR3 comprises 15 residues. The CDR3: CASSFLSTYRYEQYF. Here the CDR3 DNA reads TGTGCCAGCAGCTTCTTATCCACCTACCGCTACGAGCAGTACTTC. Variable domain in full (rest from reference TRBV7-2 and TRBJ2-7): GAGVSQSPSNKVTEKGKDVELRCDPISGHTALYWYRQSLGQGLEFLIYFQGNSAPDKSGLPSDRFSAERTGGSVSTLTIQRTQQEDSAVYLCASSFLSTYRYEQYFGPGTRLTVT.

This clonotype came up many times. The chain has TRBV7-9 and TRBJ1-3; unclear D gene. Trimming shortened V by 5 bases and J by 0 bases, and 8 bases separated the two germline ends. CDR1 and CDR2 from the germline V gene are SEHNR and FQNEAQ (reference sequence). The CDR3 sequence is 14 residues long. CDR3 nucleotides: TGTGCCAGCAGCAGCAACGGCTCTGGAAACACCATATATTTT. It specifies CASSSNGSGNTIYF.

This clonotype was seen at least ten times. The genes are TRBV7-6 and TRBJ1-6; tentative D call: TRBD1 (5 bases). V was clipped by 3 bases and J by 9 bases, with 15 bases between them. The germline gives CDR1 SGHVS, CDR2 FNYEAQ. This CDR3 has 15 amino acids. CDR3 protein: CASSLVEGTGSPLHF. CDR3 in DNA: TGTGCCAGCAGCTTGGTTGAAGGGACGGGTTCACCCCTCCACTTT.

There are many counts of this clonotype. V and J are TRBV6-2 or TRBV6-3 and TRBJ2-7, with D unclear. The CDR3 totals 13 residues. Trimming pared 2 bases from V and 3 bases from J, leaving 8 bases between. Germline V lookup: CDR1 MNHEY, CDR2 SVGEGT. In DNA form, the CDR3 reads TGTGCCAGCAGTTACCGTTTGGACTACGAGCAGTACTTC. This codes for CASSYRLDYEQYF.

This clonotype has ten or more counts. The chain uses TRBV7-3 and TRBJ2-1, with TRBD2 identical over 7 bases. The germline gives CDR1 SGHTA, CDR2 FQGTGA. V trimming: 4 bases; J trimming: 10 bases; junction bases outside the gene matches: 7. The CDR3 length is 13 residues. The CDR3 protein is CASSSGRAVEQFF. In nucleotides, the CDR3 is TGTGCCAGCAGCTCGGGGAGGGCGGTAGAGCAGTTCTTC.

This clonotype was observed at least ten times. The CDR3 DNA sequence: TGTGCCAGCAGCTTGACAGAAGGGTTTGAGCAGTACTTC. Its translation is CASSLTEGFEQYF. The chain combines TRBV7-3 with TRBJ2-7; a possible D gene is TRBD1 (5 bases). Trimming took off 3 bases at V and 7 bases at J, with 13 bases between the two ends. The CDR3 has 13 residues. CDR1 SGHTA and CDR2 FQGTGA come from the germline V gene.

This clonotype has ten or more counts. The V call is TRBV20-1, the J call TRBJ1-1, with 8 bases identical to TRBD1. V shed 3 bases and J 5 bases; nucleotides not matched to a gene: 8. Germline assignment: CDR1 DFQATT and CDR2 SNEGSKA (reference sequence). The CDR3 totals 14 residues. In nucleotides, the CDR3 is TGCAGTGCTAGCCCCCCCACAGGGGGAACTGAAGCTTTCTTT. Its translation: CSASPPTGGTEAFF.

In this sample, this clonotype turned up many times. The V gene is TRBV28, the J gene TRBJ1-2; weak D call: TRBD1 (5 bases). The CDR3 extends over 11 amino acids. The V end lost 5 bases, the J end lost 8 bases, and 9 bases lay between the germline ends. CDR1 is MDHEN, CDR2 SYDVKM, per germline. The CDR3 nucleotides are TGTGCCAGCAGTCAGGGTTTCGGCTACACCTTC. Its protein product is CASSQGFGYTF.

This clonotype was seen many times. This sequence joins TRBV7-2 and TRBJ2-1; TRBD2 is a possible D gene (7 bases). Trimming took off 2 bases at V and 0 bases at J, with 11 bases between the two ends. The CDR3 runs 16 residues. Germline V lookup: CDR1 SGHTA, CDR2 FQGNSA. Written as DNA, the CDR3 is TGTGCCAGCAGCTTAAGGGGGGGGATCTCCTACAATGAGCAGTTCTTC. Translation: CASSLRGGISYNEQFF. Complete variable domain (other parts from reference TRBV7-2 and TRBJ2-1): GAGVSQSPSNKVTEKGKDVELRCDPISGHTALYWYRQSLGQGLEFLIYFQGNSAPDKSGLPSDRFSAERTGGSVSTLTIQRTQQEDSAVYLCASSLRGGISYNEQFFGPGTRLTVL.

About this clonotype itself: A single base separates this from a much larger clone, so it may be a read error. The chain has TRBV7-4 and TRBJ2-7, with 9 positions matching TRBD2. Per the germline V gene, CDR1 is SGHVT and CDR2 is SQSDAQ. J gave up 6 bases and V 5 bases, and 11 bases lay outside the gene matches. The CDR3 spans 15 residues. The CDR3 DNA reads TGTGCCAGCAGCCTCACAATAGCGGGAGTTTTCGAGCAGTACTTC. Its translation is CASSLTIAGVFEQYF.

This clonotype has at least ten counts. The J gene is TRBJ2-5, the V gene TRBV7-2; D is possibly TRBD2 (6 bases). The CDR3 has 16 residues. The germline gives CDR1 SGHTA, CDR2 FQGNSA. V lost 2 bases, J lost 5 bases, and 18 bases lay in between. The CDR3 spells CASSLLGLARAETQYF. CDR3 DNA sequence: TGTGCCAGCAGCTTATTGGGTCTAGCGAGGGCCGAGACCCAGTACTTC.

This clonotype has at least ten counts. The V call is TRBV7-2, the J call TRBJ2-7; D may be TRBD2 (6 bases). Per the germline V gene, CDR1 is SGHTA and CDR2 is FQGNSA. V was clipped by 5 bases and J by 3 bases, with 17 bases between them. This CDR3 spans 15 amino acids. CDR3 DNA sequence: TGTGCCAGCAGCCGGACCGGGGGTAATGTCTACGAGCAGTACTTC. Protein: CASSRTGGNVYEQYF.

This clonotype was counted many times. The chain employs TRBV14 and TRBJ2-1; TRBD2 agrees at 13 bases. Germline CDR1 reads SGHDN; CDR2 reads FVKESK. The J segment lost 0 bases and the V segment lost 1 base, leaving 6 bases of the junction unmatched. The CDR3 covers 19 residues. Written as DNA, the CDR3 is TGTGCCAGCAGCCAAGGGCAACTAGCGGGGGGGAGCTCCTACAATGAGCAGTTCTTC. Translation gives CASSQGQLAGGSSYNEQFF. Using reference TRBV14 and TRBJ2-1 for the parts outside the CDR3, the full variable domain is EAGVTQFPSHSVIEKGQTVTLRCDPISGHDNLYWYRRVMGKEIKFLLHFVKESKQDESGMPNNRFLAERTGGTYSTLKVQPAELEDSGVYFCASSQGQLAGGSSYNEQFFGPGTRLTVL.

In its sample, this clonotype was seen a few times. The rearrangement joins TRBV7-2 to TRBJ2-3; D remains ambiguous. Germline CDR1 is SGHTA and CDR2 is FQGNSA. Trimming took off 1 base at V and 7 bases at J, with 24 bases between the two ends. The CDR3 covers 18 residues. DNA for the CDR3: TGTGCCAGCAGCTTAGGAGGCAGGAGACTGCTCCCCGCTAATACGCAGTATTTT. Encoded protein: CASSLGGRRLLPANTQYF.

The sample holds many counts of this clonotype. The chain uses TRBV28 and TRBJ1-4; tentative D call: TRBD1 (6 bases). The V end was cut by 6 bases, the J end by 0 bases, with 14 bases between. This CDR3 spans 16 amino acids. Per the germline V gene, CDR1 is MDHEN and CDR2 is SYDVKM. The CDR3 DNA reads TGTGCCAGCAGAAAAACAGGGATCGCAACTAATGAAAAACTGTTTTTT. Translating it yields CASRKTGIATNEKLFF.

This clonotype was counted many times. The chain links TRBV4-2 to TRBJ2-7; 7 positions match TRBD1. The CDR3 is 14 amino acids. CDR1 is LGHNA, CDR2 YNFKEQ, per germline. V lost 1 base to trimming and J lost 4 bases; unmatched junction nucleotides: 4. Written as DNA, the CDR3 is TGTGCCAGCAGCCAAGTGGACAGGCCATACGAGCAGTACTTC. Translated: CASSQVDRPYEQYF.

This clonotype was seen at least ten times. The rearrangement links TRBV10-3 to TRBJ2-3; 7 nucleotides line up with TRBD1. Looked up from germline, CDR1 is ENHRY and CDR2 is SYGVKD. The junction had 13 bases not matched to a gene; V was cut back by 6 bases and J by 4 bases. This CDR3 region has 16 residues. The CDR3 nucleotides are TGTGCCATCAGAGGCAAACAGGGGAGTTTTGCAGATACGCAGTATTTT. Amino acid sequence: CAIRGKQGSFADTQYF.

This clonotype was seen repeatedly, ten times or more. The rearrangement links TRBV5-5 to TRBJ2-7, with D uncertain. The CDR3 is 17 amino acids. Deletions cut 3 bases from V and 3 bases from J, with 22 bases between. Germline V gives CDR1 SGHKS, CDR2 YYEKEE (reference sequence). The CDR3 DNA reads TGTGCCAGCAGCTGGAGCGCGAGTGACATTCGCAGCTACGAGCAGTACTTC. Its translation is CASSWSASDIRSYEQYF.

As DNA, the CDR3 is TGTGCCAGCAGCTTAGCGCCCGCGGGGGGCCTCGTCGATACGCAGTATTTT. This encodes CASSLAPAGGLVDTQYF. The rearrangement uses TRBV7-2 and TRBJ2-3; 8 positions agree with TRBD2. The CDR3 covers 17 residues. Germline CDR1 reads SGHTA; CDR2 reads FQGNSA. The V segment lost 0 bases and the J segment 6 bases; nucleotides outside the gene matches: 11. Supplemented by reference TRBV7-2 and TRBJ2-3, the full variable domain reads GAGVSQSPSNKVTEKGKDVELRCDPISGHTALYWYRQSLGQGLEFLIYFQGNSAPDKSGLPSDRFSAERTGGSVSTLTIQRTQQEDSAVYLCASSLAPAGGLVDTQYFGPGTRLTVL.

The table lists this clonotype with many counts. The V and J genes are TRBV7-2 and TRBJ2-7, with 10 bases that match TRBD2. The CDR3 totals 15 residues. The germline gives CDR1 SGHTA, CDR2 FQGNSA. With V trimmed by 5 bases and J by 2 bases, 6 bases remained unmatched. The CDR3 nucleotides are TGTGCCAGCAGCCGAGGGACTAGCGCAACCTACGAGCAGTACTTC. Protein product: CASSRGTSATYEQYF. Complete variable domain (other parts from reference TRBV7-2 and TRBJ2-7): GAGVSQSPSNKVTEKGKDVELRCDPISGHTALYWYRQSLGQGLEFLIYFQGNSAPDKSGLPSDRFSAERTGGSVSTLTIQRTQQEDSAVYLCASSRGTSATYEQYFGPGTRLTVT.

This clonotype was recorded many times. The chain employs TRBV19 and TRBJ2-7, with D possibly matching TRBD2 (6 bases). Between the trimmed V and J ends, which lost 5 bases and 4 bases, there was a span of 27 bases. CDR3 length: 18 residues. Germline V gene lookup returns CDR1 LNHDA and CDR2 SQIVND (reference sequence). For the CDR3, the DNA is TGTGCCAGTAGTCTCCCCAACCGCCACGGGACTCCGGCTTACGAGCAGTACTTC. Translation: CASSLPNRHGTPAYEQYF. Filled out from reference TRBV19 and TRBJ2-7, the complete variable domain reads DGGITQSPKYLFRKEGQNVTLSCEQNLNHDAMYWYRQDPGQGLRLIYYSQIVNDFQKGDIAEGYSVSREKKESFPLTVTSAQKNPTAFYLCASSLPNRHGTPAYEQYFGPGTRLTVT.